This is a list of T cell receptor beta chains from one sample in a study of early T cells in non-severe SARS-CoV-2 infection. TCRdb redid the calling of the 5' RACE reads with MiXCR, one entry per CDR3 protein. In the table there are about 83,000 distinct CDR3 sequences, 9% to 15% of which are singletons. The material sequenced was whole blood. All receptors come from an adult who was a healthcare worker with PCR-confirmed SARS-CoV-2 infection or an uninfected control (not recorded which). CDR3s include the opening cysteine and the closing phenylalanine or tryptophan. D genes are given only for firm matches. Clone size is stated in some rows and not others, as once, few, many or a class when expanded.

abundance,d_gene,j_gene,v_gene,CDR3nt,CDR3aa
many,TRBD2,TRBJ2-3,TRBV12-3/TRBV12-4,TGTGCCAGCAGTTTAGCGCGGGGGACTGTGGGGCCAGATACGCAGTATTTT,CASSLARGTVGPDTQYF
few,TRBD2,TRBJ2-1,TRBV29-1,TGCAGCGTTGATCTCGGGAGGGCCCCCCATAGTGAGCAGTTCTTC,CSVDLGRAPHSEQFF
few,-,TRBJ2-7,TRBV3-1,TGTGCCAACAGCCAGGGGCGGTCGCCAAGCGGGGATGTCTACGAGCAGTACTTC,CANSQGRSPSGDVYEQYF
-,-,TRBJ2-1,TRBV4-2,TGTGCCAGCAGTCTTTCGCCGGGACCCGCGGCGAATGAGCAGTTCTTC,CASSLSPGPAANEQFF
-,-,TRBJ2-3,TRBV7-2,TGTGCCAGCAGCAAACAGCACACAGATACGCAGTATTTT,CASSKQHTDTQYF
few,TRBD1,TRBJ1-2,TRBV6-5,TGTGCCAGCAGTTACTGGGCAGGGGGGACTAACTATGGCTACACCTTC,CASSYWAGGTNYGYTF
many,-,TRBJ2-7,TRBV7-9,TGTGCCAGCAGCTCAAACAGGCTGAGCTCCTACGAGCAGTACTTC,CASSSNRLSSYEQYF
many,-,TRBJ1-2,TRBV18,TGTGCCAGCTCACCCCCTAACTATGGCTACACCTTC,CASSPPNYGYTF
few,-,TRBJ2-7,TRBV23-1,TGCGCCATTTGGGGGCTCGGATCCTACGAGCAGTACTTC,CAIWGLGSYEQYF
-,-,TRBJ1-1,TRBV12-3/TRBV12-4,TGTGCCAGCAGTTTTAGTCTGAACACTGAAGCTTTCTTT,CASSFSLNTEAFF
few,-,TRBJ2-2,TRBV6-2/TRBV6-3,TGTGCCAGCAGTGGAACGAGGGGGGCCGGGGAGCTGTTTTTT,CASSGTRGAGELFF
-,TRBD1,TRBJ1-6,TRBV6-2/TRBV6-3,TGTGCCAGCAGTAACCGACAGGGGTACTCACCCCTCCACTTT,CASSNRQGYSPLHF
many,TRBD2,TRBJ2-7,TRBV3-1,TGTGCCAGCAGCCAAGATTTTGCTAGCGGGTCCTACGAGCAGTACTTC,CASSQDFASGSYEQYF
few,-,TRBJ1-1,TRBV29-1,TGCAGCGTTGAAGATTGGTGGGACACTGAAGCTTTCTTT,CSVEDWWDTEAFF
many,-,TRBJ2-1,TRBV12-3/TRBV12-4,TGTGCCAGCAGAGCAAGTGGGGGGGGCGAGCAGTTCTTC,CASRASGGGEQFF
few,-,TRBJ2-1,TRBV7-2,TGTGCCAGCAGCTTTGGACGGGATGAGCAGTTCTTC,CASSFGRDEQFF
many,-,TRBJ2-6,TRBV11-3,TGTGCCAGCAGCCCGGGACATCCAGGGGCCAACGTCCTGACTTTC,CASSPGHPGANVLTF
-,TRBD1,TRBJ2-5,TRBV5-5,TGTGCCAGCAGCTCCCCTGGGACAGGGGGAGAGACCCAGTACTTC,CASSSPGTGGETQYF
-,-,TRBJ2-7,TRBV7-2,TGTGCCAGCGCCGTGGATATCCCCTACGAGCAGTACTTC,CASAVDIPYEQYF
many,TRBD2,TRBJ2-7,TRBV7-2,TGTGCCAGCAGCCCACAGCGGGGCATCTACGAGCAGTACTTC,CASSPQRGIYEQYF
-,TRBD1,TRBJ2-7,TRBV27,TGTGCCAGCGGGGGACAGGGAACCTACGAGCAGTACTTC,CASGGQGTYEQYF
-,TRBD2,TRBJ2-5,TRBV11-2,TGTGCCAGCAGTATCGGGCTAGCGGAGGTCATGGAGACCCAGTACTTC,CASSIGLAEVMETQYF
-,-,TRBJ2-3,TRBV12-3/TRBV12-4,TGTGCCAGCAGGCGAGACACAGATACGCAGTATTTT,CASRRDTDTQYF
few,-,TRBJ2-7,TRBV10-3,TGTGCCAACAATTTGGGATCCGCGCAGTACTTC,CANNLGSAQYF
-,-,TRBJ1-5,TRBV20-1,TGCAGTGCTAGAGATCTAGGGGTGAATCAGCCCCAGCATTTT,CSARDLGVNQPQHF
many,-,TRBJ1-6,TRBV11-2,TGTGCCAGCAGCCAACACGCAGGGATCTATAATTCACCCCTCCACTTT,CASSQHAGIYNSPLHF
-,-,TRBJ2-3,TRBV18,TGTGCCAGCTCACCCACCGGGACCCAGAACTTAGATACGCAGTATTTT,CASSPTGTQNLDTQYF
many,-,TRBJ2-1,TRBV12-3/TRBV12-4,TGTGCCAGCAGTCTCAATGAGCAGTTCTTC,CASSLNEQFF